These T cell receptor beta chains were read from a single sample in a study of cytomegalovirus exposure and HLA in healthy donors. Some clones are missing from TCRdb's copy, which holds only in-frame ones; the method was immunoSEQ multiplex PCR. Of 170,000 or so clones listed, around 84% are singletons. Sequenced sample: PBMCs. Receptor source: a man between 18 and 35 years old in good health and CMV-seronegative. CDR3s leave out the opening cysteine and the closing phenylalanine or tryptophan.

v_gene: TRBV6-6; j_gene: NA; CDR3aa: ASSYVSGYEQY
v_gene: TRBV2; j_gene: TRBJ1-4; CDR3aa: ASDDRGASEKLF
v_gene: TRBV28; j_gene: TRBJ1-1; CDR3aa: ASSGGGFTTEAF
v_gene: TRBV19; j_gene: TRBJ2-3; CDR3aa: ASSPGLARDTQY
v_gene: TRBV4-2; j_gene: TRBJ1-4; CDR3aa: ASSRPDRGVNEKLF
v_gene: TRBV9; j_gene: TRBJ1-4; CDR3aa: ASSLDGTDDEKLF
v_gene: TRBV18; j_gene: TRBJ1-5; CDR3aa: ASSRGQVDSSQH
v_gene: TRBV28; j_gene: TRBJ1-1; CDR3aa: ASTGQGARDTEAF
v_gene: TRBV7-6; j_gene: TRBJ2-7; CDR3aa: ASSLARGTWDEQY
v_gene: TRBV5-1; j_gene: TRBJ2-1; CDR3aa: ASSSSGGYNEQF
v_gene: TRBV5-1; j_gene: TRBJ2-5; CDR3aa: ASSPRTGPLASFGETQY
v_gene: TRBV7-3; j_gene: TRBJ2-3; CDR3aa: ASSSIGGGAGDTQY
v_gene: TRBV5-4; j_gene: TRBJ2-7; CDR3aa: ASSHRDRGSEQY
v_gene: TRBV6-5; j_gene: TRBJ1-2; CDR3aa: ASRASGADYGYT
v_gene: TRBV29-1; j_gene: TRBJ1-2; CDR3aa: SVERQFGYT
v_gene: TRBV7-6; j_gene: NA; CDR3aa: ASSLAGGTSYEQY
v_gene: TRBV7-2; j_gene: TRBJ2-7; CDR3aa: ASRTAGSYEQY
v_gene: TRBV28; j_gene: TRBJ1-1; CDR3aa: ATAEPREAF
v_gene: TRBV20-1; j_gene: TRBJ2-5; CDR3aa: SASMETQY
v_gene: TRBV6-4; j_gene: TRBJ2-1; CDR3aa: ASSDSPGVGEQF
v_gene: TRBV11-2; j_gene: TRBJ2-1; CDR3aa: ASSLGAGGYNEQF
v_gene: TRBV4-3; j_gene: TRBJ1-1; CDR3aa: ASSQDVGGLTEAF
v_gene: TRBV29-1; j_gene: TRBJ2-5; CDR3aa: SVEALAPQETQY
v_gene: TRBV2; j_gene: TRBJ2-3; CDR3aa: ASSATSGPTDTQY
v_gene: TRBV2; j_gene: TRBJ2-2; CDR3aa: ASSKWDRGDTGELF
v_gene: TRBV5-4; j_gene: TRBJ1-4; CDR3aa: ASSVVGTNEKLF
v_gene: TRBV7-9; j_gene: TRBJ2-1; CDR3aa: ASSPTGGRYSYEQF
v_gene: TRBV5-1; j_gene: TRBJ2-3; CDR3aa: ASSPQPGTGQTDTQY
v_gene: TRBV7-9; j_gene: TRBJ2-2; CDR3aa: ASSQVRGSYTGELF
v_gene: TRBV11-2; j_gene: TRBJ2-1; CDR3aa: ASSLDPAYNEQF
v_gene: TRBV5-8; j_gene: TRBJ2-5; CDR3aa: ASSPGGGAEETQY
v_gene: TRBV4-1; j_gene: TRBJ2-1; CDR3aa: ASSPGRGDRTGSEQF
v_gene: TRBV18; j_gene: TRBJ2-7; CDR3aa: ASSPQKGDSYEQY
v_gene: TRBV28; j_gene: TRBJ1-5; CDR3aa: ASSSRYSNQPQH
v_gene: TRBV2; j_gene: TRBJ2-7; CDR3aa: ASSVRGWTARRFGQY
v_gene: TRBV2; j_gene: TRBJ1-1; CDR3aa: ASSEVGQGRDEAF
v_gene: TRBV5-5; j_gene: TRBJ1-4; CDR3aa: ASTPGGQGGEKLF
v_gene: TRBV11-3; j_gene: TRBJ2-1; CDR3aa: ASSLGGGRASYNEQF
v_gene: TRBV28; j_gene: TRBJ2-7; CDR3aa: ASSQRAPDRSEQY
v_gene: TRBV27; j_gene: TRBJ2-1; CDR3aa: ASSLAGGNYNEQF
v_gene: TRBV7-9; j_gene: TRBJ2-1; CDR3aa: ASSFRGSTANGQF